The rows below give T cell receptor beta chains drawn from one sample of a study of shared clonotypes between healthy human individuals. Assay used: immunoSEQ multiplex PCR; TCRdb lists only in-frame clones, some missing. The table records about 2.4 million clones, 90% to 95% of them present only once. Sequencing was performed on naive CD4+ T cells from PBMCs. All receptors come from a man aged 18 to 29 in good health. Some clones in this sample may be carry-over from other donors' samples. CDR3s include the opening cysteine and the closing phenylalanine or tryptophan. A D gene is named only where the DNA matches it firmly. Clone size is shown for a subset of rows, as once, few, many or a class of expanded clone.

d_gene	abundance	v_gene	j_gene	CDR3aa
TRBD1	once	TRBV18	TRBJ2-1	CASSPRETGGSYNEQFF
NA	once	TRBV7-2	TRBJ2-1	CASSRRVAAGYNEQFF
NA	NA	TRBV5-1	TRBJ1-4	CASSSGGVNEKLFF
NA	NA	TRBV28	TRBJ1-5	CASIGGSRGNQPQHF
TRBD1	once	TRBV5-1	TRBJ2-6	CASSQQGAAGANVLTF
NA	NA	TRBV20-1	TRBJ2-7	CSAQAPYEQYF
TRBD1	NA	TRBV19	TRBJ1-2	CASSQGANYGYTF
NA	NA	TRBV29-1	TRBJ1-2	CSVDRNVRAGYTF
NA	NA	TRBV19	TRBJ2-2	CASSRYPTGELFF
NA	NA	TRBV19	TRBJ2-7	CASRGANYEQYF
NA	NA	TRBV19	TRBJ2-1	CASSIASTGSSYNEQFF
NA	NA	TRBV7-9	TRBJ1-4	CASSFGGMFPNEKLFF
TRBD2	NA	TRBV11-1	TRBJ2-1	CASSSTSGTRNNEQFF
NA	NA	TRBV28	TRBJ2-7	CASSPWGSYYEQYF
TRBD1	NA	TRBV4-1	TRBJ2-5	CASSLPDRDAETQYF
TRBD1	NA	TRBV7-3	TRBJ2-3	CASSGTGVHGDTQYF
TRBD1	NA	TRBV5-1	TRBJ2-3	CASSIGTATDTQYF
TRBD2	NA	TRBV15	TRBJ2-1	CATSGRFSAGGRNEQFF
TRBD2	once	TRBV7-6	TRBJ2-3	CASSSTVTSGYTTDTQYF
TRBD1	NA	TRBV28	TRBJ1-4	CASKLQGAMTNEKLFF
NA	NA	TRBV6-5	TRBJ2-3	CASSPWGEWADTQYF
NA	NA	TRBV5-1	TRBJ1-5	CASSLGGGDQPQHF
NA	NA	TRBV9	TRBJ1-2	CASSASSGGYGYTF
TRBD2	NA	TRBV5-1	TRBJ2-3	CASSPGLAESTDTQYF
NA	NA	TRBV5-6	TRBJ2-4	CASSLLYGVENIQYF
TRBD1	once	TRBV7-2	TRBJ2-3	CASSLGGTGAGTQYF
NA	once	TRBV5-4	TRBJ2-1	CASSEGTPLVYNEQFF
NA	NA	TRBV5-1	TRBJ2-5	CASSLRVGGSWLETQYF
TRBD1	NA	TRBV5-1	TRBJ1-2	CASSIETGDGYTF
NA	NA	TRBV6-5	TRBJ2-7	CASSPRKDYEQYF
NA	NA	TRBV6-1	TRBJ1-1	CASIAGGYTEAFF
TRBD2	NA	TRBV25-1	TRBJ2-7	CASRSIRVAGRYEQYF
NA	once	TRBV30	TRBJ1-6	CAWTPPGISPLHF
NA	NA	TRBV10-3	TRBJ2-5	CAIGPDSSGTQYF
NA	NA	TRBV7-8	TRBJ2-7	CASSVVSGADEQYF
NA	NA	TRBV7-3	TRBJ2-1	CASSPPNGNEQFF
TRBD2	once	TRBV9	TRBJ2-1	CASSGTGTSGSSPYNEQFF
NA	NA	TRBV9	TRBJ2-1	CASSVGQGPYNEQFF
NA	NA	TRBV7-2	TRBJ2-1	CASSDYNEQFF
NA	NA	TRBV30	TRBJ1-4	CAWSNAGRSGEKLFF
NA	NA	TRBV5-6	TRBJ1-1	CASSPDPSYALSEAFF
TRBD1	NA	TRBV5-6	TRBJ2-5	CASSPTGGETQYF
TRBD2	once	TRBV7-2	TRBJ2-7	CASSLGLAGVYEQYF
NA	NA	TRBV11-2	TRBJ1-4	CASSLAYPPTNEKLFF